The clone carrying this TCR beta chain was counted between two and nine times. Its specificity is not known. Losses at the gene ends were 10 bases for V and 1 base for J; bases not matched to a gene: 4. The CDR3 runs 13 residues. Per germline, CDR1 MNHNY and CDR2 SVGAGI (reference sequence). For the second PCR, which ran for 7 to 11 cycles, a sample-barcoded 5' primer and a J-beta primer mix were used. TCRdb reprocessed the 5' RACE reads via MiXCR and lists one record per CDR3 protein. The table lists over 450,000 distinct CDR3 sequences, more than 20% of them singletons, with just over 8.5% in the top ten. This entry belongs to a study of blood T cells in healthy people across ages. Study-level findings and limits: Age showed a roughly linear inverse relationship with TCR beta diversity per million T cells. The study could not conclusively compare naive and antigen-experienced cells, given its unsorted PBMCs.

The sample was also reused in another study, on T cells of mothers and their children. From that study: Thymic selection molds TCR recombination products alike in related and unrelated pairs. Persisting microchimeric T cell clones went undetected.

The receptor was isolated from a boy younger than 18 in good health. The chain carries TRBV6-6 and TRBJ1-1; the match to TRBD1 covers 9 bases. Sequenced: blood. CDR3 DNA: TGTGCCACCGGGGGACAGGGGAACACTGAAGCTTTCTTT. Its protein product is CATGGQGNTEAFF.